Following are 10 T cell receptor beta chains from one sample sequenced in a study of T cells in Graves' hyperthyroidism and ophthalmopathy. TCR beta CDR3 regions were amplified from RNA transcripts. TCR CDR3 regions were first amplified by RT-PCR with HTBI primers. TCRdb re-called the multiplex PCR reads with MiXCR, one entry per CDR3 protein. Of some 500,000 distinct CDR3 sequences listed, 13% to 15% are singletons. The sample consisted of blood. The source is a woman aged 18-29 years with Graves' hyperthyroidism.

This clonotype was counted at least ten times. The chain has TRBV7-3 and TRBJ2-3; 10 bases are shared with TRBD2. Germline lookup yields CDR1 SGHTA and CDR2 FQGTGA. V lost 3 bases and J lost 3; bases outside the gene matches: 3. There are 15 residues in the CDR3. CDR3 amino acids: CASSFLGLATDTQYF. The CDR3 nucleotides are TGTGCCAGCAGCTTCCTGGGACTAGCGACAGATACGCAGTATTTT.

This clonotype occurred a few times. This chain's CDR3 is CASSYAAGVSDTQYF. The CDR3 DNA reads as TGTGCCAGCAGTTACGCGGCAGGGGTTTCAGATACGCAGTATTTT. The V gene is TRBV6-2 or TRBV6-3, the J gene TRBJ2-3, with TRBD1 as a possible D gene (6 bases). Trimming left V 2 bases short and J 4 bases short, with 13 bases between. This CDR3 has 15 residues. The germline gives CDR1 MNHEY, CDR2 SVGEGT.

This clonotype has ten or more counts. The chain joins TRBV5-8 to TRBJ1-2, with 7 bases matching TRBD1. From germline, CDR1 is SGHTS and CDR2 YDEGEE. This CDR3 is 14 amino acids long. V trimming: 2 bases; J trimming: 3 bases; junction bases outside the gene matches: 4. The CDR3, as DNA: TGTGCCAGCAGCTTCGAGGGGGCAGACTATGGCTACACCTTC. Its translation is CASSFEGADYGYTF.

There are many counts of this clonotype. The chain uses TRBV11-3 and TRBJ2-2; weak D call: TRBD1 (6 bases). The CDR3 extends over 17 amino acids. CDR1 and CDR2 from the germline V gene are SGHNT and YENEEA. V was shortened by 5 bases and J by 3 bases, with 19 bases between the two germline ends. In DNA form, the CDR3 reads TGTGCCAGCAGCCTTAGCGTGGGGGCGAGGGACACCGGGGAGCTGTTTTTT. Protein: CASSLSVGARDTGELFF.

This clonotype was counted only a few times. The chain links TRBV15 to TRBJ1-5; D is unclear. The CDR3 length is 15 residues. The germline V and J ends were trimmed by 4 bases and 0 bases, with 10 bases remaining between them. Per the germline V gene, CDR1 is LNHNV and CDR2 is YYDKDF (reference sequence). CDR3 in DNA: TGTGCCACCAGCAAACAAGATTATAGCAATCAGCCCCAGCATTTT. Protein sequence: CATSKQDYSNQPQHF.

This clonotype was observed at least ten times. The chain joins TRBV29-1 to TRBJ2-1, with 8 nucleotides matching TRBD1. V shed 7 bases and J 1 base; nucleotides not matched to a gene: 3. The CDR3 consists of 13 residues. Looked up from germline, CDR1 is SQVTM and CDR2 is ANQGSEA. In DNA, the CDR3 is TGCAGCGCAAGACAGGGGTCCTACAATGAGCAGTTCTTC. It translates to CSARQGSYNEQFF.

This clonotype was picked up a small number of times. The CDR3 nucleotides read TGCAGTGCTAGAAACGGTTTAAGCTCCTACAATGAGCAGTTCTTC. Amino acids: CSARNGLSSYNEQFF. The chain is built from TRBV20-1 and TRBJ2-1; D remains unclear. V was trimmed by 2 bases and J by 0 bases, leaving 11 bases between them. The germline gives CDR1 DFQATT, CDR2 SNEGSKA (reference sequence). The CDR3 has 15 amino acids.

This clonotype was detected ten times or more. The chain has TRBV19 and TRBJ1-2; TRBD1 might be the D (5 bases). Germline values: CDR1 LNHDA, CDR2 SQIVND (reference sequence). Trimming cost V 7 bases and J 1 base, with 13 bases left between them. This CDR3 contains 14 residues. CDR3 protein: CASKGPGLNYGYTF. The CDR3 nucleotides read TGTGCCAGTAAAGGACCGGGACTTAACTATGGCTACACCTTC.

This clonotype was recorded many times. The V and J genes are TRBV30 and TRBJ1-2; tentative D call: TRBD1 (6 bases). Trimming took 5 bases from V and 4 from J, leaving 11 bases between them. Germline CDR1 GTSNPN, CDR2 SVGIG (reference sequence). This CDR3 is 12 amino acids long. The CDR3 nucleotides are TGTGCCTGGGACCCACAGGGCTATGGCTACACCTTC. Its translation: CAWDPQGYGYTF. The full variable domain, rest sourced from reference TRBV30 and TRBJ1-2, is SQTIHQWPATLVQPVGSPLSLECTVEGTSNPNLYWYRQAAGRGLQLLFYSVGIGQISSEVPQNLSASRPQDRQFILSSKKLLLSDSGFYLCAWDPQGYGYTFGSGTRLTVV.

This clonotype was found many times. This chain uses TRBV7-2 with TRBJ2-3, with TRBD2 matching 8 bases. In germline, CDR1 is SGHTA, CDR2 FQGNSA. The CDR3 is 15 residues long. V lost 1 base and J lost 3; bases outside the gene matches: 3. CDR3: CASSLGAGVTDTQYF. CDR3 sequence (DNA): TGTGCCAGCAGCTTAGGAGCGGGAGTAACAGATACGCAGTATTTT.